Following are 17 T cell receptor beta chains from one sample sequenced in a study of STAT5B mutations in CD4+ large granular lymphocyte leukemia. The protocol was immunoSEQ multiplex PCR, while the TCRdb copy is restricted to in-frame clones and leaves out a portion. The sample has tens of thousands of clones, 70% to 80% seen once. The sequenced sample was CD4+ T cells from blood buffy coats. These receptors came from a human donor in good health.

The chain couples TRBV30 to TRBJ2-2, with TRBD2 matching over 9 bases. Germline values: CDR1 GTSNPN, CDR2 SVGIG (reference sequence). The CDR3 runs 15 residues. J gave up 7 bases and V 3 bases, and 9 bases lay outside the gene matches. CDR3 region: CAWSLTAGGYGELFF. The CDR3 bases are TGTGCCTGGAGCCTAACTGCGGGGGGGTACGGGGAGCTGTTTTTT. Full variable domain (missing parts from reference TRBV30 and TRBJ2-2): SQTIHQWPATLVQPVGSPLSLECTVEGTSNPNLYWYRQAAGRGLQLLFYSVGIGQISSEVPQNLSASRPQDRQFILSSKKLLLSDSGFYLCAWSLTAGGYGELFFGEGSRLTVL.

The chain carries TRBV11-2 and TRBJ2-3; no clear D. The V gene lost 0 bases and the J gene lost 7 bases, with 5 bases spanning the gap. Germline CDR1 reads SGHAT; CDR2 reads FQNNGV. The CDR3 contains 12 residues. CDR3 DNA sequence: TGTGCCAGCAGCTTAGAGGGCAATACGCAGTATTTT. It is translated as CASSLEGNTQYF.

The chain uses TRBV7-3 and TRBJ2-1, with D unclear. Germline V CDR1 and CDR2: SGHTA, FQGTGA. The CDR3 loop spans 14 amino acids. V gave up 2 bases and J gave up 9 bases, with 14 bases separating them. CDR3 in amino acids: CASSLGPSVGEQFF. CDR3 sequence (DNA): TGTGCCAGCAGCTTAGGGCCTAGTGTCGGTGAGCAGTTCTTC.

This clone was found a few times. This chain uses TRBV10-3 with TRBJ1-2; TRBD1 matches 8 bases. Germline V gene sequence: CDR1 ENHRY, CDR2 SYGVKD. V lost 2 bases, J lost 3 bases, and 2 bases stayed unmatched. The CDR3 contains 14 residues. In DNA, the CDR3 is TGTGCCATCAGTGAGGGGACAGGTGACTATGGCTACACCTTC. Translating gives CAISEGTGDYGYTF.

Here the CDR3 DNA reads TGTGCCAGCAGTGTTAGCGGGGGCTCCTACAATGAGCAGTTCTTC. Translation: CASSVSGGSYNEQFF. This rearrangement joins TRBV6-5 to TRBJ2-1; 9 bases fit TRBD2. This CDR3 has 15 residues. CDR1 is MNHEY and CDR2 is SVGAGI in the germline V gene. V dropped 5 bases and J dropped 0; count of bases not matched to a gene: 2.

J is TRBJ2-7 and V is TRBV28; the match to TRBD2 covers 8 bases. In germline, CDR1 is MDHEN, CDR2 SYDVKM. The CDR3 totals 15 residues. Trimming took 5 bases from V and 3 from J; bases not matched to a gene: 9. The CDR3 loop reads CASSPREGGDYEQYF. CDR3 nucleotide sequence: TGTGCCAGCAGTCCCCGGGAGGGAGGGGACTACGAGCAGTACTTC.

This rearrangement joins TRBV14 to TRBJ2-3; 11 bases map to TRBD1. CDR3 size: 15 residues. J was trimmed by 3 bases and V by 5 bases; bases with no gene match: 4. CDR1 and CDR2 (germline): SGHDN, FVKESK. The CDR3 protein is CASSGQGASTDTQYF. The DNA of the CDR3 is TGTGCCAGCAGCGGACAGGGGGCCTCTACAGATACGCAGTATTTT.

CDR3 nucleotides: TGTGCCTGGCGGACAGGGGGTAGCTACGAGCAGTACTTC. This sequence encodes CAWRTGGSYEQYF. The chain couples TRBV30 to TRBJ2-7; 10 bases agree with TRBD1. The ends lost 5 bases at V and 3 bases at J; junction bases unmatched: 4. The CDR3 extends over 13 amino acids. Looked up from germline, CDR1 is GTSNPN and CDR2 is SVGIG (reference sequence).

The rearrangement joins TRBV27 to TRBJ1-2, with unresolved D. Trimming stripped 5 bases from V and 5 bases from J, with 21 bases between. This CDR3 is 16 amino acids long. Germline lookup yields CDR1 MNHEY and CDR2 SMNVEV (reference sequence). CDR3 in amino acids: CASSGAGAPLGYGYTF. The DNA for the CDR3 is TGTGCCAGCAGTGGAGCTGGAGCCCCCCTGGGGTATGGCTACACCTTC.

Only one count was recorded for this clone. A read error may account for a junction end that differs from germline. The V gene is TRBV5-1, the J gene TRBJ1-6, with a tentative D call TRBD1 (6 bases). Germline loops: CDR1 SGHRS, CDR2 YFSETQ. The CDR3 runs to 13 residues. The CDR3 DNA sequence: TGCGCCGGCAGGACAGTCTATAATTCACCCCTCCACTTT. Encoded protein: CAGRTVYNSPLHF.

This clone came up a few times. Because the CDR3's place on the DNA is in doubt, the DNA is left out and the CDR3 is given as listed by TCRdb. This CDR3 is CASSEFGGGANFF. The gene calls are TRBV25-1 and TRBJ2-1; TRBD2 is the table's D call, not checked against the DNA. The CDR3 length equals 13 residues, ends included. Germline values: CDR1 MGHDK, CDR2 SYGVNS.

The genes are TRBV19 and TRBJ1-5; D remains ambiguous. This CDR3 region has 15 residues. Germline CDR1 and CDR2: LNHDA and SQIVND (reference sequence). V lost 0 bases and J lost 5, with 11 bases in between. The CDR3 nucleotides read TGTGCCAGTAGTATAGATCTAATGGGCCATCAGCCCCAGCATTTT. It yields the protein CASSIDLMGHQPQHF.

The chain combines TRBV6-1 with TRBJ2-2; a possible D gene is TRBD2 (5 bases). V was clipped by 2 bases and J by 5 bases, with 12 bases between them. CDR1 MNHNS and CDR2 SASEGT come from the germline V gene. This CDR3 has 15 amino acids. The CDR3 protein is CASSERERNTGELFF. The CDR3 DNA reads as TGTGCCAGCAGTGAAAGGGAGCGCAATACCGGGGAGCTGTTTTTT.

The chain carries TRBV5-8 and TRBJ2-4; D is ambiguous. CDR3 length: 13 residues. Germline CDR1 SGHTS, CDR2 YDEGEE. V gave up 3 bases and J gave up 5 bases, with 9 bases separating them. Here the CDR3 DNA reads TGTGCCAGCAGCTCGCGCGGAGAAAACATTCAGTACTTC. This translates into CASSSRGENIQYF.

In its sample, this clone was seen once. The chain uses TRBV19 and TRBJ2-2, with D unresolved. CDR3 length: 15 amino acids. Trimming pared 5 bases from V and 7 bases from J, leaving 17 bases between. CDR1 and CDR2 from the germline V gene are LNHDA and SQIVND (reference sequence). CDR3: CASSFFRVGGGELFF. DNA of the CDR3: TGTGCCAGTAGTTTTTTTAGGGTTGGCGGCGGGGAGCTGTTTTTT.

The chain couples TRBV2 to TRBJ2-2; 15 nucleotides line up with TRBD2. Germline CDR1 reads SNHLY; CDR2 reads FYNNEI. This CDR3 is built from 17 residues. V lost 7 bases to trimming and J lost 7 bases; unmatched junction nucleotides: 10. The CDR3 sequence: CASTPGLAGGMFGELFF. The CDR3 DNA reads as TGTGCCAGCACCCCGGGACTAGCGGGGGGTATGTTCGGGGAGCTGTTTTTT. Supplemented by reference TRBV2 and TRBJ2-2, the full variable domain reads EPEVTQTPSHQVTQMGQEVILRCVPISNHLYFYWYRQILGQKVEFLVSFYNNEISEKSEIFDDQFSVERPDGSNFTLKIRSTKLEDSAMYFCASTPGLAGGMFGELFFGEGSRLTVL.

The chain has TRBV7-2 and TRBJ2-5; D possibly corresponds to TRBD2 (5 bases). The CDR3 length is 14 residues. Germline loops: CDR1 SGHTA, CDR2 FQGNSA. The ends were cut back, 4 bases at V and 5 bases at J, with 14 bases in the middle. CDR3 in amino acids: CASSSGLSGETQYF. The CDR3 DNA follows: TGTGCCAGCAGCTCCGGACTGTCGGGGGAGACCCAGTACTTC.